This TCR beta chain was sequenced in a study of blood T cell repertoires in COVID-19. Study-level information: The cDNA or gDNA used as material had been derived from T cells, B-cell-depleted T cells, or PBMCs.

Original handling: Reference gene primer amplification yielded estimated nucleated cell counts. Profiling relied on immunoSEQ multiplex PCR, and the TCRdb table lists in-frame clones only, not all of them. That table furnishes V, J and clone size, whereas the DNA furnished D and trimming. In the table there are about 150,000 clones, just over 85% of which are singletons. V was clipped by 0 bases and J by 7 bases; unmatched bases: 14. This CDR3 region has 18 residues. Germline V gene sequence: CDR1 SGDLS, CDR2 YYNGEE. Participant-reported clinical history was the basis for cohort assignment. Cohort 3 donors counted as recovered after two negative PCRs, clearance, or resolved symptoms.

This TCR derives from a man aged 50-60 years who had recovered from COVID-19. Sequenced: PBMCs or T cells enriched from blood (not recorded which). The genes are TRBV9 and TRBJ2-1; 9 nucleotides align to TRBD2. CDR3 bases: TGTGCCAGCAGCGTAGCTAGGGGGCTAGCGGGAAGATTAAATGAGCAGTTCTTC. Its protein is CASSVARGLAGRLNEQFF.